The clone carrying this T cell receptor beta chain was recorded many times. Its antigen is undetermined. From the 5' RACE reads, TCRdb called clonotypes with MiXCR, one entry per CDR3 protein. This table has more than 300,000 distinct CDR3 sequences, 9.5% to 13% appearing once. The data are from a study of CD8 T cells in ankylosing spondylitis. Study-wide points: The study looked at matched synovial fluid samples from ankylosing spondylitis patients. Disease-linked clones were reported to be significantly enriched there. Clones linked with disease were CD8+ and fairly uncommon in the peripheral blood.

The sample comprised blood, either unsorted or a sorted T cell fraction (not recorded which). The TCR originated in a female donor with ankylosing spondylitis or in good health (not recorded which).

The CDR3, as DNA: TGCGCCAGCAGCCAAGATAGGATTTACAATGAGCAGTTCTTC. Encoded protein: CASSQDRIYNEQFF. The chain links TRBV4-3 to TRBJ2-1; D unclear. In germline, CDR1 is LGHNA, CDR2 YSLEER. The CDR3 extends over 14 amino acids. Trimming stripped 0 bases from V and 4 bases from J, with 7 bases between.